Shown below are 14 T cell receptor beta chains from a single sample sequenced in a study of monozygotic twins with inflammatory bowel disease. TCRdb reworked the 5' RACE reads into one entry per CDR3 protein, no DNA. Recorded here are roughly 160,000 distinct CDR3 sequences; the top ten clones represent about 7.4%. The specimen sequenced was blood. The origin of the receptors is a human donor with ulcerative colitis or Crohn's disease, or a healthy co-twin of an affected twin (not recorded which).

The rearrangement joins TRBV5-1 to TRBJ1-1. Looked up from germline, CDR1 is SGHRS and CDR2 is YFSETQ. The CDR3 contains 15 residues. CDR3 residues: CASSFTVQAVNEAFF.

This chain uses TRBV12-3 or TRBV12-4 with TRBJ1-1; without DNA, the TCRdb call of TRBD1 cannot be checked. CDR3 length: 15 amino acids. The CDR3 sequence is CASSLVRGRVTEAFF.

The chain is built from TRBV7-2 and TRBJ1-3. Germline V gene sequence: CDR1 SGHTA, CDR2 FQGNSA. This CDR3 comprises 14 residues. This CDR3 reads CASSLSLAGNTIYF.

The chain is built from TRBV3-1 and TRBJ1-6. Germline assignment: CDR1 LGHDT and CDR2 YNNKEL (reference sequence). The CDR3 totals 13 residues. CDR3 sequence: CASSQNRLSPLHF.

The CDR3 loop is CASSLAAFNEQFF. This rearrangement joins TRBV25-1 to TRBJ2-1; TCRdb names TRBD2, which stays unverified in the absence of DNA. The CDR3 totals 13 residues. Germline values: CDR1 MGHDK, CDR2 SYGVNS.

V is TRBV5-1 and J is TRBJ1-1. The CDR3 has 14 residues. Germline values: CDR1 SGHRS, CDR2 YFSETQ. The CDR3 spells CASSLAEKNTEAFF.

The CDR3 reads CASSQRRDRGATEAFF. The chain carries TRBV4-2 and TRBJ1-1; TCRdb reports TRBD1, a call that lacks DNA to check it against. CDR3 size: 16 residues. Germline V gene sequence: CDR1 LGHNA, CDR2 YNFKEQ.

The chain has TRBV30 and TRBJ2-7; TCRdb calls TRBD1, which cannot be checked without DNA. CDR3 length equals 12 residues. Germline V CDR1 and CDR2: GTSNPN, SVGIG (reference sequence). The CDR3 is CACSVRDYEQYF.

The chain has TRBV5-1 and TRBJ2-7; TCRdb calls TRBD1, which cannot be checked without DNA. In germline, CDR1 is SGHRS, CDR2 YFSETQ. CDR3 length: 14 residues. The CDR3 sequence: CASSLRTPSYEQYF.

The CDR3 region is CASSDPSGTGVTYEQYF. The chain is built from TRBV10-2 and TRBJ2-7; TCRdb's assignment of TRBD1 cannot be checked, as there is no DNA. The V gene's germline CDR1 is WSHSY and CDR2 SAAADI. The length of the CDR3 is 17 residues.

The V gene is TRBV5-1, the J gene TRBJ1-2; absent DNA, TCRdb's TRBD1 call cannot be checked. The CDR3 has 14 residues. CDR1 is SGHRS, CDR2 YFSETQ, per germline. CDR3 loop: CASSFGTGSYGYTF.

The V and J genes are TRBV12-3 or TRBV12-4 and TRBJ2-1; without DNA, the TCRdb call of TRBD1 cannot be checked. The CDR3 has 14 residues. CDR3 residues: CASSYPPGGFEQFF.

The chain uses TRBV19 and TRBJ1-2; without DNA, the TCRdb call of TRBD1 cannot be checked. The germline gives CDR1 LNHDA, CDR2 SQIVND (reference sequence). CDR3 length: 15 residues. The CDR3: CASRITAGVIYGYTF.

This chain joins TRBV5-1 and TRBJ2-3; TCRdb reports TRBD1, a call that lacks DNA to check it against. The CDR3 consists of 15 residues. The germline CDR1 and CDR2 sequences are SGHRS and YFSETQ. This chain's CDR3 is CASSLDRQATDTQYF.